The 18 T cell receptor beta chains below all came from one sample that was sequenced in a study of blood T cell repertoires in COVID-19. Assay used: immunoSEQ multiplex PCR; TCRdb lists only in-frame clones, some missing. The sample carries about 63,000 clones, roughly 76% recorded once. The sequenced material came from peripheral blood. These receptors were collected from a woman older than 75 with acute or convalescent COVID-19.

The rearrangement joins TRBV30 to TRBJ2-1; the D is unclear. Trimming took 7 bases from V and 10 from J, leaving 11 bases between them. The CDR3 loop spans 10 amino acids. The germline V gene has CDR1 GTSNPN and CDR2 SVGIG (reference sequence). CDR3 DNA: TGTGCCTCTCGCGGCGGCGAGCAGTTCTTC. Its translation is CASRGGEQFF.

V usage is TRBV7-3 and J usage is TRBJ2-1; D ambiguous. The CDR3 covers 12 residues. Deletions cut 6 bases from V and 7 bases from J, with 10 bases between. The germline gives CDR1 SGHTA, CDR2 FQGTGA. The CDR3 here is CASRVDSNEQFF. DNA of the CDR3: TGTGCCAGCAGGGTCGACTCGAATGAGCAGTTCTTC.

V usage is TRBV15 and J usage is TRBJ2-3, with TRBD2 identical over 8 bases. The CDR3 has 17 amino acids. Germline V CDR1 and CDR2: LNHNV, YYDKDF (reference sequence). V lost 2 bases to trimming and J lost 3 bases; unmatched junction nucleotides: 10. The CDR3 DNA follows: TGTGCCACCAGCAGATCGTCTTTGCGGGGGGAAACAGATACGCAGTATTTT. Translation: CATSRSSLRGETDTQYF. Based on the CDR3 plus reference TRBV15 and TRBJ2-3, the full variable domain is DAMVIQNPRYQVTQFGKPVTLSCSQTLNHNVMYWYQQKSSQAPKLLFHYYDKDFNNEADTPDNFQSRRPNTSFCFLDIRSPGLGDTAMYLCATSRSSLRGETDTQYFGPGTRLTVL.

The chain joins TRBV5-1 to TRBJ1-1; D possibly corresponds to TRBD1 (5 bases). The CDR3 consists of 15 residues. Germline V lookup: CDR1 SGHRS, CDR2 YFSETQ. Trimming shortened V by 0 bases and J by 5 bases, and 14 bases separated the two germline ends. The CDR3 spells CASSLVDGAITEAFF. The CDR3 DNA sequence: TGCGCCAGCAGCTTGGTAGATGGGGCAATAACTGAAGCTTTCTTT.

The CDR3 DNA reads TGTGCCAACCCATATCTAGGACAGGGGGCTAACACCGGGGAGCTGTTTTTT. Amino acid sequence: CANPYLGQGANTGELFF. This chain links TRBV19 with TRBJ2-2; TRBD1 aligns across 11 bases. Germline assignment: CDR1 LNHDA and CDR2 SQIVND (reference sequence). CDR3 length: 17 amino acids. V shed 10 bases and J 2 bases; nucleotides not matched to a gene: 12.

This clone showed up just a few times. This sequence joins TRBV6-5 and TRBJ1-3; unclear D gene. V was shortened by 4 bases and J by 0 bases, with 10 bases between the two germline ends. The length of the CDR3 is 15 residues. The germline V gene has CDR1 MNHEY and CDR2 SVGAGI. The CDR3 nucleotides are TGTGCCAGCAGTTCGAACCACGGCTCTGGAAACACCATATATTTT. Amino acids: CASSSNHGSGNTIYF.

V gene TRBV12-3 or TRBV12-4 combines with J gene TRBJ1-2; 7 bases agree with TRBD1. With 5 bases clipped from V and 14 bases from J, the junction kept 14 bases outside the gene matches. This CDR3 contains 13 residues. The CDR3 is CASSRDSDRARTF. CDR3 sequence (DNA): TGTGCCAGCAGTAGGGATAGCGACAGGGCGAGAACCTTC.

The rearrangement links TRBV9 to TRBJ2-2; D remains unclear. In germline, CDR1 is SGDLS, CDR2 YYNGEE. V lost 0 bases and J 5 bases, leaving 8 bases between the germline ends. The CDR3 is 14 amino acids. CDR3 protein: CASSVASGTGELFF. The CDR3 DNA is TGTGCCAGCAGCGTAGCTTCAGGAACCGGGGAGCTGTTTTTT.

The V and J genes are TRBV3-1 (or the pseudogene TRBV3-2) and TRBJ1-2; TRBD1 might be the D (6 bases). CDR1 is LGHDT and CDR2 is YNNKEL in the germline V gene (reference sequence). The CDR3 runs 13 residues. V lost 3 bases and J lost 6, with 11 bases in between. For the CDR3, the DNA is TGTGCCAGCAGCCAGGAACAGGGAGATGGCTACACCTTC. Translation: CASSQEQGDGYTF.

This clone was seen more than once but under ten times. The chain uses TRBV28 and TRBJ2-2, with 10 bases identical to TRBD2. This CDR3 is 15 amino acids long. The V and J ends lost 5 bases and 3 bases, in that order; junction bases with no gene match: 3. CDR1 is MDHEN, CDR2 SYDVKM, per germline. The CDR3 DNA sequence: TGTGCCAGCAGTCTAGCGGGAGCCCACACCGGGGAGCTGTTTTTT. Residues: CASSLAGAHTGELFF.

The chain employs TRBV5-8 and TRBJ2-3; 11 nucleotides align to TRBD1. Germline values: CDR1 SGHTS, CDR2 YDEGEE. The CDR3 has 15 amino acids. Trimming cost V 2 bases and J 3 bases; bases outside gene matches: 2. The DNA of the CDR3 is TGTGCCAGCAGCTTCTGGGACAGGGGGACAGATACGCAGTATTTT. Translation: CASSFWDRGTDTQYF. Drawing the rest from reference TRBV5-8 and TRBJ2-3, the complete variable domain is EAGVTQSPTHLIKTRGQQATLRCSPISGHTSVYWYQQALGLGLQFLLWYDEGEERNRGNFPPRFSGRQFPNYSSELNVNALELEDSALYLCASSFWDRGTDTQYFGPGTRLTVL.

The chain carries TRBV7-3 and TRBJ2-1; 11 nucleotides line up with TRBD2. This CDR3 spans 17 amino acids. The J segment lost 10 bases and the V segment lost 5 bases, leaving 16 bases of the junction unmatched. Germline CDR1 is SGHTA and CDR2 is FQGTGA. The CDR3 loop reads CASSIPKLAGETWEQFF. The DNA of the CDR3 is TGTGCCAGCAGCATCCCGAAACTAGCGGGAGAGACGTGGGAGCAGTTCTTC. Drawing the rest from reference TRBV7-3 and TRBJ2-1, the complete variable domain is GAGVSQTPSNKVTEKGKYVELRCDPISGHTALYWYRQSLGQGPEFLIYFQGTGAADDSGLPNDRFFAVRPEGSVSTLKIQRTERGDSAVYLCASSIPKLAGETWEQFFGPGTRLTVL.

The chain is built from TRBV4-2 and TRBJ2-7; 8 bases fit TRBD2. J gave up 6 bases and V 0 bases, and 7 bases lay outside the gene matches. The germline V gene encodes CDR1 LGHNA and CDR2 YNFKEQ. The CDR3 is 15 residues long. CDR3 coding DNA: TGTGCCAGCAGCCAAGATCTGGTAGCGGGGATCGAGCAGTACTTC. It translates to CASSQDLVAGIEQYF.

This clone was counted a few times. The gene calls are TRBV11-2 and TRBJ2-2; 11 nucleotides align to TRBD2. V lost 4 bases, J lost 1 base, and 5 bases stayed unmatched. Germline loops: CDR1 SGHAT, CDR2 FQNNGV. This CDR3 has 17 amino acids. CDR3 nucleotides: TGTGCCAGCAGCTCGCCCACTAGCGGGAGGAACACCGGGGAGCTGTTTTTT. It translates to CASSSPTSGRNTGELFF.

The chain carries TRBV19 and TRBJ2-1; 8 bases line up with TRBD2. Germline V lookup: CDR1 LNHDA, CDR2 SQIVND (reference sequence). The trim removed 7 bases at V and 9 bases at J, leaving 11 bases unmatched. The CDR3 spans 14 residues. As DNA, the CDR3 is TGTGCCAGTAAGCGAGCGGGAGCTGGTGTTGAGCAGTTCTTC. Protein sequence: CASKRAGAGVEQFF.

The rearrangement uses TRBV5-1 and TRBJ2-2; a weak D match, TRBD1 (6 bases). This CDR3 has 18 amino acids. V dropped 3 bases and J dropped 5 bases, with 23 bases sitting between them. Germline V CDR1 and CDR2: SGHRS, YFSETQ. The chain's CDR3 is CASSSAPGHNFGTGELFF. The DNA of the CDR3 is TGCGCCAGCAGCTCCGCCCCGGGACACAACTTCGGGACCGGGGAGCTGTTTTTT.

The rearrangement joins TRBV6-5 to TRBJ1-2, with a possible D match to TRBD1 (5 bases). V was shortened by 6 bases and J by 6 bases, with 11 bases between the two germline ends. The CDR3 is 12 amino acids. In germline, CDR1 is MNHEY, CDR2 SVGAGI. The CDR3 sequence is CASRGLGDGYTF. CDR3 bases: TGTGCCAGCAGGGGACTCGGGGATGGCTACACCTTC.

As DNA, the CDR3 is TGTGCCAGCAGTGAATTCGACAGACAAGAGACCCAGTACTTC. This codes for CASSEFDRQETQYF. This chain uses TRBV6-1 with TRBJ2-5; D may be TRBD1 (5 bases). V lost 2 bases and J 2 bases, leaving 9 bases between the germline ends. Germline V gene data show CDR1 as MNHNS and CDR2 as SASEGT. The CDR3 has 14 amino acids.